This T cell receptor (beta chain) was documented in a study of T cells in Graves' hyperthyroidism and ophthalmopathy (dated by TCRdb to about 2019). Study-level background: Peripheral blood samples were taken at the time of initial diagnosis, prior to any treatment. To identify TCR V-J signatures that set the groups apart, the researchers used a discovery cohort of about a hundred patients, made up of 40 to 45 with Graves' ophthalmopathy and 57 with stable Graves' hyperthyroidism. Whether ophthalmopathy could be predicted prospectively was tested in an independent validation cohort made up of about 20 hyperthyroidism patients plus 17 patients who later progressed to ophthalmopathy. The roughly 100 discovery patients were randomly split 7:3 into training and test sets. In addition, the study compared T-cell repertoires in thyroid tissue and in blood from several Graves' hyperthyroidism patients. Following sampling, methimazole starting at 30 mg daily was given to hyperthyroidism patients, and high-dose intravenous methylprednisolone was given to ophthalmopathy patients. TCR Vbeta CDR3 sequencing of 135 peripheral blood samples (roughly 43 ophthalmopathy, some 75 hyperthyroidism and roughly 17 progressor patients) is reported in the paper.

Stable Graves' hyperthyroidism was defined as no progression to ophthalmopathy during 18 months of follow-up. Hyperthyroidism patients were aged 18 to 65 years and newly diagnosed, with disease duration of less than 2 months. Patients with uncontrolled infections, other autoimmune diseases, pregnancy or lactation were excluded. Diagnoses were established on the basis of clinical symptoms, serum thyroxine and TRAb, thyroid ultrasound, and orbital computed tomography. PBMCs were isolated from about 9 ml of fresh peripheral blood by Ficoll-Paque density gradient centrifugation. Total RNA was extracted using Trizol reagent, and RNA quality was assessed on an Agilent 2100 Bioanalyzer. The TCR beta CDR3 regions were amplified from RNA transcripts. For the first round of RT-PCR on the TCR CDR3, the HTBI primer set was used together with the Qiagen OneStep RT-PCR kit. The libraries were constructed in a second round of multiplex PCR and then size-selected and purified. Sequencing of the libraries was done on an Illumina HiSeq2000 using paired-end 100 bp reads. The authors processed their data as follows. SOAPnuke was used to process the raw data, removing reads that contained adapters or uncalled bases, had a mean Phred below 15, or lacked an exact match to the constant primer or identifier. High-quality paired reads were merged using COPE v1.2.5, and each unique nucleotide sequence was defined as a clonotype. MiTCR v1.1 was used to align clonotypes to the IMGT TRBV, TRBD and TRBJ reference segments. The analysis included only V-J combinations with a frequency above 0.0001, which together covered 99% to 99.2% of the repertoires. The TCS score was defined as F50 (clonal expansion) divided by E x V (chaos), with BLOSUM62-based TCRdist calculated between CDR3 peptides within each V-J. Welch's t-statistics and random forest reduced 500 to 650 V-J features to roughly 13, which were used in a naive Bayes classifier (R e1071). The public reads were quality trimmed at Q25 with fastp and then assembled into clones with MiXCR by TCRdb, keeping productive beta chains. A single entry per CDR3 protein holds the most common genes and DNA from its merged rows. The authors' filters were not applied to this entry. The sample has about 620,000 distinct CDR3 sequences on record, about 16% of them singletons. The top ten constitute 3.8% of the sample.

Worth noting for this clonotype: No antigen is known for it. Base qualities are not recorded, but no much larger clone differs from it by a single base.

Study-wide conclusions, independent of this receptor: In validation, the model predicted progression to ophthalmopathy with around 71% sensitivity and about 72% specificity, a median of about 6.7 months before onset. Most expanded thyroid clonotypes (frequency above 0.001) were also found in blood, which suggests that blood repertoires may mirror thyroid immune responses. In cross-validation, a model built on a 13 V-J signature told ophthalmopathy apart from stable hyperthyroidism with 85% to 90% sensitivity and roughly 81% specificity, and in testing the same model reached 80%/75%. Sample size was not statistically predetermined, and blinding of investigators to group allocation was not performed.

Including the terminal cysteine and phenylalanine, the CDR3 comprises 15 residues. Of all the DNA, just the CDR3 is kept, 45 bases in frame from base 1. CDR1 SGHTS and CDR2 YDEGEE are derived from the germline V gene. V sheds 4 bases and J sheds 4 bases, leaving 17 bases between their ends. The specimen was blood. The sequence joins TRBV5-8 to TRBJ1-1; a confident D gene designation cannot be given. This receptor was taken from a woman between 25 and 40 years old with Graves' hyperthyroidism. The base sequence is TGTGCCAGCAGCCTTAGACATTCTCCGAGCACTGAAGCTTTCTTT. This codes for CASSLRHSPSTEAFF.